This note documents a single T cell receptor (beta chain) sequence. The antigen is unknown. The PCR ran on 60 Vbeta and 13 Jbeta primers. Data came from immunoSEQ multiplex PCR; TCRdb stores just in-frame clones and leaves some out. The sample has about 43,000 clones, approximately 47% seen once. This sample was included in a study of cytomegalovirus exposure and HLA in healthy donors. Notes on the study in general: Several of the most significant clusters were apparently associated with common viral pathogens in a later analysis. The study put roughly 160 TCR beta chains on its list as cytomegalovirus-associated.

The germline gives CDR1 SGHKS, CDR2 YYEKEE (reference sequence). The V and J ends lost 5 bases and 8 bases, in that order; junction bases with no gene match: 12. This CDR3 comprises 14 residues. Material: PBMCs. The chain joins TRBV5-5 to TRBJ1-2; TRBD1 matches 7 bases. This TCR came from a man aged 55 to 70 in good health and CMV-seronegative. Written as DNA, the CDR3 is TGTGCCAGCAGTCGAGGACAGGTTCAGTCGGGCTACACCTTC. Its protein product is CASSRGQVQSGYTF.